These 22 T cell receptor beta chains share one sample of origin, sequenced in a study of cytomegalovirus exposure and HLA in healthy donors. PCR was performed using 60 Vbeta and 13 Jbeta primers. The assay was immunoSEQ multiplex PCR, and TCRdb's table has in-frame clones only and misses some. The repertoire holds tens of thousands of clones, with approximately 80% as singletons. Sequenced sample: PBMCs. Receptors were obtained from a woman aged 40 to 50 in good health and CMV-seronegative.

This clone was recorded only once. Here the CDR3 reads CASSQSGTGNNQPQHF. CDR3 DNA sequence: TGTGCCAGCAGCCAATCCGGGACAGGGAACAATCAGCCCCAGCATTTT. The genes are TRBV4-2 and TRBJ1-5; 9 positions agree with TRBD1. The germline CDR1 and CDR2 sequences are LGHNA and YNFKEQ. The CDR3 consists of 16 residues. V trimming: 2 bases; J trimming: 3 bases; junction bases outside the gene matches: 5.

The chain carries TRBV5-1 and TRBJ2-7; the D gene is possibly TRBD2 (7 bases). Germline V CDR1 and CDR2: SGHRS, YFSETQ. The CDR3 is 14 amino acids. The V end was cut by 5 bases, the J end by 5 bases, with 17 bases between. The CDR3 DNA sequence: TGCGCCAGCAGTGGGGGGGCGTTTGGAAACGAGCAGTACTTC. Protein: CASSGGAFGNEQYF.

This clone was detected a few times. The chain is built from TRBV5-1 and TRBJ2-2; TRBD1 aligns across 8 bases. V trimming: 2 bases; J trimming: 3 bases; junction bases outside the gene matches: 9. Germline CDR1 SGHRS, CDR2 YFSETQ. The length of the CDR3 is 17 residues. The CDR3 DNA reads TGCGCCAGCAGCTTACGGGACAGGTCGAGGGACACCGGGGAGCTGTTTTTT. Its translation: CASSLRDRSRDTGELFF.

This chain joins TRBV6-6 and TRBJ1-5; tentatively, D is TRBD1 (5 bases). The CDR3 consists of 16 residues. Germline CDR1 and CDR2: MNHNY and SVGAGI (reference sequence). V was trimmed by 6 bases and J by 6 bases, leaving 21 bases between them. CDR3 sequence (DNA): TGTGCCAGCAGCCGCGGGGACGGTAGATTGCGTCAGCCCCAGCATTTT. This gives the protein CASSRGDGRLRQPQHF.

Only a few counts were recorded for this clone. V gene TRBV7-7 combines with J gene TRBJ2-5; no reliable D call. The CDR3 is 14 amino acids. Between the trimmed V and J ends, which lost 2 bases and 3 bases, there was a span of 10 bases. Per germline, CDR1 SSHAT and CDR2 FNYEAQ (reference sequence). Written as DNA, the CDR3 is TGTGCCAGCAGCTTAAGCCGGAGTAAAGAGACCCAGTACTTC. Encoded protein: CASSLSRSKETQYF.

This clone showed up just a few times. The chain is built from TRBV7-9 and TRBJ1-2; a possible D gene is TRBD1 (5 bases). This CDR3 contains 17 residues. CDR1 is SEHNR and CDR2 is FQNEAQ in the germline V gene (reference sequence). With 0 bases removed from V and 1 base from J, the gap between germline ends came to 15 bases. The CDR3 DNA reads TGTGCCAGCAGCTTAGCGCCCTACAGGAGTATTAACTATGGCTACACCTTC. Protein sequence: CASSLAPYRSINYGYTF. Looking up the rest from reference TRBV7-9 and TRBJ1-2 gives the full variable domain: DTGVSQNPRHKITKRGQNVTFRCDPISEHNRLYWYRQTLGQGPEFLTYFQNEAQLEKSRLLSDRFSAERPKGSFSTLEIQRTEQGDSAMYLCASSLAPYRSINYGYTFGSGTRLTVV.

The J gene is TRBJ2-7, the V gene TRBV29-1, with D perhaps TRBD2 (6 bases). Germline assignment: CDR1 SQVTM and CDR2 ANQGSEA. V lost 1 base to trimming and J lost 6 bases, with 13 bases between them. The CDR3 loop spans 13 amino acids. The CDR3 loop reads CSVEGFGRREQYF. The CDR3 region has the DNA TGCAGCGTTGAAGGATTCGGGAGACGCGAGCAGTACTTC.

V and J are TRBV19 and TRBJ2-6; 8 bases line up with TRBD2. Germline V gene sequence: CDR1 LNHDA, CDR2 SQIVND (reference sequence). The junction had 4 bases not matched to a gene; V was cut back by 3 bases and J by 6 bases. This CDR3 region has 15 residues. CDR3: CASSIRGGSANVLTF. Written as DNA, the CDR3 is TGTGCCAGTAGTATCCGGGGGGGGTCGGCCAACGTCCTGACTTTC.

This clone was observed a handful of times. V is TRBV7-8 and J is TRBJ2-1; 13 bases map to TRBD2. Germline CDR1 SGHVS, CDR2 FQNEAQ. Trimming took 1 base from V and 7 from J; bases not matched to a gene: 16. The CDR3 has 20 residues. The CDR3 sequence is CASSLVLPRELAGGKNEQFF. The CDR3 DNA is TGTGCCAGCAGCTTAGTCCTACCTAGGGAACTAGCGGGAGGGAAGAATGAGCAGTTCTTC.

The V gene is TRBV7-9, the J gene TRBJ2-7, with 7 bases lining up with TRBD1. There are 15 residues in the CDR3. V was pared by 4 bases and J by 1 base, with 7 bases of the junction left unmatched. CDR1 is SEHNR and CDR2 is FQNEAQ in the germline V gene (reference sequence). CDR3 nucleotide sequence: TGTGCCAGCAGCTCCGACAGGGCCTCATCCTACGAGCAGTACTTC. Protein sequence: CASSSDRASSYEQYF.

The chain joins TRBV19 to TRBJ2-7, with D possibly being TRBD1 (6 bases). The V end lost 1 base, the J end lost 4 bases, and 14 bases lay between the germline ends. The germline V gene has CDR1 LNHDA and CDR2 SQIVND (reference sequence). This CDR3 is built from 15 residues. CDR3 coding DNA: TGTGCCAGTAGTATAGTTCCAGGGGAAGAATACGAGCAGTACTTC. As protein: CASSIVPGEEYEQYF.

This clone has a handful of counts. The genes are TRBV5-6 and TRBJ2-2, with D possibly being TRBD2 (5 bases). The CDR3 consists of 12 residues. The V gene's germline CDR1 is SGHDT and CDR2 YYEEEE. Trimming left V 6 bases short and J 7 bases short, with 10 bases between. The CDR3 DNA is TGTGCCAGCAACCGGGGAGTCGGGGAGCTGTTTTTT. Translated: CASNRGVGELFF.

The genes are TRBV29-1 and TRBJ2-7; 7 nucleotides agree with TRBD1. The J segment lost 7 bases and the V segment lost 7 bases, leaving 13 bases of the junction unmatched. CDR3 length: 13 amino acids. Germline CDR1 reads SQVTM; CDR2 reads ANQGSEA. CDR3 in amino acids: CSANQKGAGEQYF. The CDR3 nucleotides are TGCAGCGCCAACCAAAAGGGGGCCGGTGAGCAGTACTTC.

The rearrangement joins TRBV7-3 to TRBJ2-6; TRBD1 is a possible D gene (5 bases). The CDR3 length is 15 residues. Germline V gene sequence: CDR1 SGHTA, CDR2 FQGTGA. V dropped 5 bases and J dropped 2 bases, with 10 bases sitting between them. CDR3 nucleotide sequence: TGTGCCAGCAGCCCGACAGTGGCTGGGGCCAACGTCCTGACTTTC. It codes for CASSPTVAGANVLTF.

The rearrangement uses TRBV5-1 and TRBJ2-1, with a possible D match to TRBD2 (5 bases). Trimming took 0 bases from V and 0 from J, leaving 10 bases between them. The CDR3 is 16 amino acids. Germline V CDR1 and CDR2: SGHRS, YFSETQ. CDR3 in DNA: TGCGCCAGCAGCTTGGTGTCTGGGAGCTCCTACAATGAGCAGTTCTTC. It yields the protein CASSLVSGSSYNEQFF.

The genes are TRBV5-1 and TRBJ1-2, with a weak D call TRBD1 (6 bases). The CDR3 runs to 14 residues. Looked up from germline, CDR1 is SGHRS and CDR2 is YFSETQ. The V end was cut by 4 bases, the J end by 6 bases, with 16 bases between. For the CDR3, the DNA is TGCGCCAGCAGCCCTAAGACAGGCCCCGATGGCTACACCTTC. Its translation: CASSPKTGPDGYTF.

The rearrangement links TRBV5-1 to TRBJ2-1, with TRBD1 matching 7 bases. The CDR3 has 13 amino acids. J was trimmed by 9 bases and V by 0 bases; bases with no gene match: 3. Germline V gene lookup returns CDR1 SGHRS and CDR2 YFSETQ. The CDR3 region is CASSLGQGGEQFF. The CDR3 DNA reads as TGCGCCAGCAGCTTGGGACAGGGTGGTGAGCAGTTCTTC.

In this sample, this clone turned up a few times. This chain connects TRBV2 to TRBJ2-5; 14 nucleotides align to TRBD2. V lost 8 bases to trimming and J lost 2 bases; unmatched junction nucleotides: 10. Germline loops: CDR1 SNHLY, CDR2 FYNNEI. The length of the CDR3 is 17 residues. The CDR3 DNA follows: TGTGCCAGCTGGTACCAGGGACTAGCGGGAGAACAAGAGACCCAGTACTTC. Translating gives CASWYQGLAGEQETQYF.

CDR3 DNA sequence: TGTGCCAGCATTGAGGACAGGGGGTTTAATCAGCCCCAGCATTTT. It specifies CASIEDRGFNQPQHF. The V and J genes are TRBV6-1 and TRBJ1-5, with 10 positions matching TRBD1. CDR1 is MNHNS, CDR2 SASEGT, per germline. This CDR3 spans 15 amino acids. Germline trimming cut 7 bases from V and 4 bases from J; bases unmatched to any gene: 7.

The V gene is TRBV7-8, the J gene TRBJ2-5, with 8 positions matching TRBD1. Trimming took 2 bases from V and 1 from J; bases not matched to a gene: 3. The CDR3 sequence is 15 residues long. CDR1 SGHVS and CDR2 FQNEAQ come from the germline V gene. CDR3 sequence: CASSLLGQGQETQYF. CDR3 in DNA: TGTGCCAGCAGCTTACTAGGACAGGGCCAAGAGACCCAGTACTTC.

The gene calls are TRBV19 and TRBJ2-2; maybe TRBD1 (5 bases). The CDR3 is made up of 14 amino acids. The ends were cut back, 4 bases at V and 6 bases at J, with 12 bases in the middle. The germline CDR1 and CDR2 sequences are LNHDA and SQIVND (reference sequence). The CDR3 here is CASSTQGSAGELFF. DNA of the CDR3: TGTGCCAGTAGTACTCAGGGTTCCGCCGGGGAGCTGTTTTTT.

The chain is built from TRBV13 and TRBJ1-2; 7 bases are a match to TRBD1. CDR1 and CDR2 (germline): PRHDT, FYEKMQ (reference sequence). CDR3 length equals 13 residues. V gave up 5 bases and J gave up 8 bases; unmatched junction bases: 8. The CDR3 loop is CASSETGVYGYTF. For the CDR3, the DNA is TGTGCCAGCAGCGAAACAGGGGTCTACGGCTACACCTTC.